This T cell receptor (beta chain) was identified during a study of Graves' ophthalmopathy and Graves' hyperthyroidism (dated by TCRdb to the late 2010s). About the study as a whole: Peripheral blood was collected at initial diagnosis, before any treatment. TCR beta repertoire signatures were used to distinguish Graves' ophthalmopathy from Graves' hyperthyroidism and to predict progression to ophthalmopathy. In total, around 140 blood samples were TCR-sequenced: fewer than 50 ophthalmopathy, approximately 80 hyperthyroidism and about 17 hyperthyroidism-to-ophthalmopathy patients. A discovery set of 100 patients (43 ophthalmopathy, about 59 stable hyperthyroidism) was enrolled to explore V-J signatures distinguishing ophthalmopathy from hyperthyroidism. An independent validation cohort comprised 18 to 20 hyperthyroidism patients and over 15 patients who later progressed from hyperthyroidism to ophthalmopathy. In several hyperthyroidism patients, the T-cell repertoire of thyroid tissue was compared with the T-cell repertoire of blood. Following sample collection, hyperthyroidism patients were given methimazole at a starting dose of 30 mg daily, and ophthalmopathy patients were given high-dose intravenous methylprednisolone. The roughly 94 discovery patients were randomly divided into training and test sets at a 7:3 ratio. Broader findings and caveats from the paper: Among expanded thyroid clonotypes with frequency above 0.001, most also showed up in blood, which suggests that blood repertoires may reflect the thyroid immune response. Sample size was not statistically predetermined, and group allocation was not concealed from the investigators. In validation, the model predicted ophthalmopathy progression with about 70% sensitivity and 72.22% specificity; roughly 11 predicted patients were CT-confirmed with GO in a median of about 6.1 months. In cross-validation, the 13-signature model distinguished ophthalmopathy from stable hyperthyroidism with 85% to 90% sensitivity and approximately 81% specificity, and in the test set the corresponding values were about 80% and 75%.

For repertoire sequencing, the TCR beta CDR3 regions were amplified from RNA transcripts. The first round of RT-PCR was done with HTBI primers and the Qiagen OneStep RT-PCR kit, and was followed by a second round of multiplex PCR, then size selection and purification. Libraries were sequenced paired-end with 100 bp reads on an Illumina HiSeq2000. Regarding the original processing steps: SOAPnuke was used for read processing, and reads with adapters, uncalled bases, a mean Phred below 15, or no exact constant-primer or identifier match were discarded. COPE v1.2.5 was used to merge high-quality paired reads. Each unique nucleotide sequence was treated as a clonotype, and MiTCR v1.1 was used to align the clonotypes to the IMGT TRB V, D and J references. Only V-J combinations with frequency above 0.0001 were analysed, covering around 99% of repertoires. A TCR clonal expansion and chaos score per V-J combination was defined as the ratio of F50 clonal expansion to chaos observed in the TCRdist matrix. Welch's t-statistics and random forest were used to narrow the features down to about a dozen V-J combinations, which were then fed into a naive Bayes classifier. The Morisita-Horn index was used to measure how similar the thyroid and blood repertoires were. Through fastp at Q25 and MiXCR, TCRdb rebuilt clones from the public reads, retaining in-frame beta chains. Duplicate CDR3 protein sequences are folded into a single record with the most common DNA and genes. In this record, the V and J calls reflect TCRdb's handling and not the investigators' own analysis. Recorded for this sample are hundreds of thousands of distinct CDR3 sequences; approximately 21% of them occurred a single time. Approximately 7.7% of the sample is in the top ten clones.

About this clonotype itself: Its recognized antigen is unknown. The input lacks base qualities; no much larger clone sits a single base away.

CDR1 and CDR2 are drawn from the germline V gene: SGHVS, FQNEAQ. Spanning cysteine to phenylalanine, the CDR3 consists of 17 amino acids. Only CDR3 DNA is held: 51 bases, read in frame from base 1. Ends trimmed: V by 0 bases, J by 7 bases; bases unmatched to a gene: 12. Hyperthyroidism was defined as stable when no progression to ophthalmopathy occurred within 18 months of follow-up. Hyperthyroidism patients were newly diagnosed, were aged 18 to 65 years, and had a disease duration under 2 months. Anyone with other autoimmune diseases, uncontrolled infections, pregnancy or lactation was excluded from the study. Clinical symptoms, serum thyroxine, TRAb, thyroid ultrasound and orbital computed tomography formed the basis of the diagnosis. Ficoll-Paque density gradient centrifugation was used to isolate PBMCs from approximately 11 ml of fresh peripheral blood. Total RNA was extracted using Trizol reagent, and RNA quality was checked on an Agilent 2100 Bioanalyzer.

The V gene is TRBV7-8 and the J gene is TRBJ2-4; TRBD2 agrees with 7 junctional bases. The sequence was obtained from a woman between 18 and 30 years old with stable Graves' hyperthyroidism. Some clones in this sample may be carry-over from other donors' samples. Donor details come from another sample of the same person, matched by shared clones. The sequenced material came from peripheral blood. The DNA sequence is TGTGCCAGCAGCTTAGCGGGGGTGGGCGGGAGTTTTAACATTCAGTACTTC. Its protein reads: CASSLAGVGGSFNIQYF.